One T cell receptor (beta chain) is described in this entry. Isolation per sample recovered at least 7 million PBMCs. A sample-barcoded 5' primer and a J-beta primer mix were used in a second PCR of roughly 6 to 11 cycles. All cDNA molecules were each tagged by a template-switch adaptor with 12 random nucleotides. TCRdb reanalysed the 5' RACE reads using MiXCR and keeps one entry per CDR3 protein. The sample shows about 900,000 distinct CDR3 sequences, less than 80% of them seen only once. The data belong to a study of blood T cells in healthy people across ages. The ends were cut back, 3 bases at V and 6 bases at J, with 9 bases in the middle. CDR3 length: 12 amino acids. Germline V CDR1 and CDR2: DFQATT, SNEGSKA (reference sequence).

The J gene is TRBJ2-1, the V gene TRBV20-1; D is ambiguous. Sample: blood. This TCR was sampled from a man younger than 45 in good health. In DNA form, the CDR3 reads TGCAGTGCTAGGTTTCGCCCCAATGAGCAGTTCTTC. This codes for CSARFRPNEQFF.